This TCR beta chain was found in a study of shared clonotypes between healthy human individuals. Points from the study as a whole: The low donor count limited represented genetic and exposure-history diversity.

This clone appeared a few times. Its target is not known. This CDR3 region has 15 residues. V lost 2 bases and J 1 base, leaving 11 bases between the germline ends. Germline loops: CDR1 SNHLY, CDR2 FYNNEI. Sequencing used immunoSEQ multiplex PCR; TCRdb keeps in-frame clones, though not all of them. In the table there are around 200,000 clones, around 63% of which are singletons. The chain carries TRBV2 and TRBJ1-2; D not certain. Material for sequencing was memory CD4+ T cells sorted from blood. The subset here: CD45RA-negative fraction. The receptor was derived from a man under 40 in good health. CDR3 in amino acids: CASSETGALNYGYTF. CDR3 DNA: TGTGCCAGCAGTGAAACGGGTGCTCTTAACTATGGCTACACCTTC.